This T cell receptor (beta chain) is from a study of cytomegalovirus exposure and HLA in healthy donors. Whole-study context: One earlier analysis, a look at around 180 million T cells, found 117 million unique TCR beta sequences. Study-level results: Some highly shared sequence variants likely arose as a pipeline artifact. According to a later analysis, most TCR beta chains associated with CMV appeared HLA-restricted. Later, TCR association rates were found to vary by HLA locus, highest for DRB1 and lowest for HLA-C.

With respect to this clone: The antigen is not known.

V was trimmed by 2 bases and J by 3 bases, leaving 13 bases between them. Germline lookup yields CDR1 MGHRA and CDR2 YSYEKL. This CDR3 has 15 amino acids. Use of 60 Vbeta and 13 Jbeta primers characterized the PCR. Assay: immunoSEQ multiplex PCR; the TCRdb copy retains only in-frame clones and omits some. The profile shows under 300,000 clones, just over 85% of them singletons. The sequencing sample was made of PBMCs. The clonotype was recovered from a man aged 35-49 years in good health and CMV-seropositive. The rearrangement uses TRBV4-1 and TRBJ1-2; D possibly corresponds to TRBD1 (6 bases). The CDR3 sequence: CASSQHGRGDYGYTF. In DNA, the CDR3 is TGCGCCAGCAGCCAACATGGCAGGGGAGACTATGGCTACACCTTC.